This T cell receptor beta chain was sequenced for a study of Graves' ophthalmopathy and Graves' hyperthyroidism. Trimming left V 6 bases short and J 3 bases short, with 12 bases between. Germline assignment: CDR1 MNHNS and CDR2 SASEGT. The CDR3 is made up of 15 amino acids. Beta-chain TCR CDR3 regions were amplified from RNA transcripts. The first-round RT-PCR employed HTBI primers together with the Qiagen OneStep RT-PCR kit. A multiplex PCR was then performed as the second round. TCRdb re-analysed the multiplex PCR reads in MiXCR, keeping a single row per CDR3 protein. The sample includes 150,000 or so distinct CDR3 sequences, under 40% of them seen just once. Exclusion criteria comprised other autoimmune diseases, uncontrolled infections, pregnancy or lactation in patients.

This receptor was obtained from a woman in her thirties or forties with Graves' ophthalmopathy. The chain carries TRBV6-1 and TRBJ1-6, with a weak D call TRBD1 (6 bases). Material for sequencing was peripheral blood. CDR3: CASRGSDSYNSPLHF. CDR3 sequence (DNA): TGTGCCAGCAGGGGATCGGACAGCTATAATTCACCCCTCCACTTT.